This entry features one T cell receptor beta chain sequence. Germline CDR1 and CDR2: LNHDA and SQIVND (reference sequence). The length of the CDR3 is 15 residues. This entry is derived from a study of blood T cells in healthy people across ages. Sample-barcoded 5' priming and a J-beta primer mix drove a second PCR of about 6 to 12 cycles. Every sample gave at least 2.5 million paired-end reads containing CDR3. TCRdb independently ran MiXCR on the 5' RACE reads; one entry per CDR3 protein. The sample shows more than 550,000 distinct CDR3 sequences, about 24% of them seen only once. The sequencing sample was made of blood. The chain recombines TRBV19 with TRBJ2-5; 8 nucleotides align to TRBD2. TRBJ2-1 matches the DNA end more closely, so the J call is doubtful. This sequence originates from a man aged 65-85 years in good health. The DNA for the CDR3 is TGTGCCAGTAGTATTTCAGCGGGAGCGGTTCATGAGCAGTTCTTC. Translating gives CASSISAGAVHEQFF.